What follows is one TCR beta chain and its context. Its target is unknown. TCRdb keeps only in-frame clones here, not all; method: immunoSEQ multiplex PCR. The table lists a few hundred thousand clones, 80% to 90% of them singletons. The data are from a study of shared clonotypes between healthy human individuals. Study background: A donor's plate count was three for CD4 naive and three for CD4 memory; CD8 naive had two and CD8 memory one.

Together with CD45RO+ cells, CCR7-negative CD45RA+ TemRA cells were included in CD8 memory. The CDR3 extends over 18 amino acids. V trimming: 4 bases; J trimming: 0 bases; junction bases outside the gene matches: 11. Germline V gene data show CDR1 as SGHRS and CDR2 as YFSETQ. Study findings and constraints: Few donors limited the genetic and exposure-history diversity represented.

J is TRBJ2-1 and V is TRBV5-1; 9 nucleotides align to TRBD1. The sample taken for sequencing was memory CD8+ T cells sorted from blood. As to subset: CD45RO+ cells pooled with CCR7-negative TemRA cells. This sequence originates from a young man in good health. The CDR3 region is CASSLTGGLPSSYNEQFF. CDR3 nucleotides: TGCGCCAGCAGCCTGACAGGGGGTCTACCAAGCTCCTACAATGAGCAGTTCTTC.